A single sample gave rise to the 5 T cell receptor beta chains below, sequenced in a study of cytomegalovirus exposure and HLA in healthy donors. PCR primers comprised 60 Vbeta and 13 Jbeta primers. Clones were sequenced by immunoSEQ multiplex PCR, and TCRdb holds only the in-frame ones, with some missing. This specimen shows around 130,000 clones; the ten leading clones hold 2%. The sequenced sample consisted of PBMCs. The receptors here all came from a woman in her sixties or seventies in good health and CMV-seronegative.

The rearrangement links TRBV10-1 to TRBJ2-3, with 8 bases aligning to TRBD2. The CDR3 runs to 16 residues. With V trimmed by 3 bases and J by 9 bases, 14 bases remained unmatched. In germline, CDR1 is WNHNN, CDR2 SYGVQD (reference sequence). The CDR3 region is CASSDQAGAGGETQYF. The DNA of the CDR3 is TGCGCCAGCAGTGACCAAGCGGGGGCCGGGGGGGAAACGCAGTATTTT.

The genes are TRBV29-1 and TRBJ2-1; 9 bases align to TRBD2. The CDR3 has 14 amino acids. Germline trimming cut 6 bases from V and 7 bases from J; bases unmatched to any gene: 10. Germline V gives CDR1 SQVTM, CDR2 ANQGSEA. The CDR3 DNA follows: TGCAGCGTACGGCGGGGGGGCAACCAAAATGAGCAGTTCTTC. Protein sequence: CSVRRGGNQNEQFF.

The chain links TRBV19 to TRBJ1-3; no firm D call. Germline V CDR1 and CDR2: LNHDA, SQIVND (reference sequence). The CDR3 has 17 residues. V lost 10 bases, J lost 0 bases, and 22 bases lay in between. The CDR3 reads CATTAESWSFSGNTIYF. CDR3 in DNA: TGTGCCACAACGGCGGAGTCCTGGTCTTTCTCTGGAAACACCATATATTTT.

The V and J genes are TRBV28 and TRBJ2-7, with 8 positions matching TRBD1. The germline gives CDR1 MDHEN, CDR2 SYDVKM. There are 13 residues in the CDR3. After removal of 7 bases from V and 6 bases from J, the junction contained 8 bases not matched to a gene. The CDR3 bases are TGTGCCAGCATACAGGACAGGGATGGCGAGCAGTACTTC. Its translation: CASIQDRDGEQYF. Complete variable domain (other parts from reference TRBV28 and TRBJ2-7): DVKVTQSSRYLVKRTGEKVFLECVQDMDHENMFWYRQDPGLGLRLIYFSYDVKMKEKGDIPEGYSVSREKKERFSLILESASTNQTSMYLCASIQDRDGEQYFGPGTRLTVT.

Comments on this clone: The sample holds other DNA sequences that translate to the same CDR3. V and J are TRBV5-1 and TRBJ2-5; 10 bases line up with TRBD1. This CDR3 contains 14 residues. Trimming at V came to 4 bases and at J to 2 bases, leaving 2 bases not matched to a gene. Germline V gives CDR1 SGHRS, CDR2 YFSETQ. The CDR3 DNA reads as TGCGCCAGCAGCCTGGGACAGGGGCAAGAGACCCAGTACTTC. This translates into CASSLGQGQETQYF. The variable domain in full, completed from reference TRBV5-1 and TRBJ2-5, reads KAGVTQTPRYLIKTRGQQVTLSCSPISGHRSVSWYQQTPGQGLQFLFEYFSETQRNKGNFPGRFSGRQFSNSRSEMNVSTLELGDSALYLCASSLGQGQETQYFGPGTRLLVL.